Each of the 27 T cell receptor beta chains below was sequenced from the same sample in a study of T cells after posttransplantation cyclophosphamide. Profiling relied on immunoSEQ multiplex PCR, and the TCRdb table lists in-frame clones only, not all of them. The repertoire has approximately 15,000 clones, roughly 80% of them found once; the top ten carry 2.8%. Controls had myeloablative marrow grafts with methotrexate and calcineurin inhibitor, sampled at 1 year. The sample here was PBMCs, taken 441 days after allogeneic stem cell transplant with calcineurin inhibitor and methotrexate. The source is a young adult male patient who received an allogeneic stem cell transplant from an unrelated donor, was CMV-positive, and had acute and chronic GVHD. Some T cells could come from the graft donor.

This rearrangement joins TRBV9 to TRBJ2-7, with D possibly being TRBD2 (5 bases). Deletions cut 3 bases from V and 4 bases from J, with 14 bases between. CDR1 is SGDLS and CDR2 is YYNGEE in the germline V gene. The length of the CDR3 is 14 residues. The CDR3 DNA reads TGTGCCAGCAGCGCCGGGATTGAGAGTTACGAGCAGTACTTC. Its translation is CASSAGIESYEQYF.

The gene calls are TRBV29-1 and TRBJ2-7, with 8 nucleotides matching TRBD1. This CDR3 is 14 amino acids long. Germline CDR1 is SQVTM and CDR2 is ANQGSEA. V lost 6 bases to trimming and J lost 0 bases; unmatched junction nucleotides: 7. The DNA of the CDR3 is TGCAGCGTCGCAGGGACAGGCAGCTCCTACGAGCAGTACTTC. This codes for CSVAGTGSSYEQYF.

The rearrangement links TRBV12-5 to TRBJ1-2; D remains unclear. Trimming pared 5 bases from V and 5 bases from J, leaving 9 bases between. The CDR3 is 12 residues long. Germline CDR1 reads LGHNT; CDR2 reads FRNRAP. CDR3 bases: TGTGCTAGTGGTCGTGAGGATTATGGCTACACCTTC. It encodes CASGREDYGYTF.

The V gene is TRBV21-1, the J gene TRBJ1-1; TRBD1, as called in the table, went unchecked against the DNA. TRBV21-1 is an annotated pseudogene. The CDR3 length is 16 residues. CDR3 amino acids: CASVGGRQGRNTEAFF. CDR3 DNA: TGTGCCAGCGTTGGCGGCAGACAGGGGAGGAACACTGAAGCTTTCTTT.

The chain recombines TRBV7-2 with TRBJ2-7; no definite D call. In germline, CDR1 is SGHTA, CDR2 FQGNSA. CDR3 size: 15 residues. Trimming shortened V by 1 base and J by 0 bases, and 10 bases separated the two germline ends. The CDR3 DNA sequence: TGTGCCAGCAGCTTAGTCATCGGCGGCTCCTACGAGCAGTACTTC. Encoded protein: CASSLVIGGSYEQYF.

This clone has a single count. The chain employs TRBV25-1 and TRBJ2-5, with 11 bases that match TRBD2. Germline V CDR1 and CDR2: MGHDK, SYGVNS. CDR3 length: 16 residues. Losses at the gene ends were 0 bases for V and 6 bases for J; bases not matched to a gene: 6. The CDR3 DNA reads TGTGCCAGCAGTGAATACTCCACTAGCGGGAGACAGACCCAGTACTTC. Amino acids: CASSEYSTSGRQTQYF.

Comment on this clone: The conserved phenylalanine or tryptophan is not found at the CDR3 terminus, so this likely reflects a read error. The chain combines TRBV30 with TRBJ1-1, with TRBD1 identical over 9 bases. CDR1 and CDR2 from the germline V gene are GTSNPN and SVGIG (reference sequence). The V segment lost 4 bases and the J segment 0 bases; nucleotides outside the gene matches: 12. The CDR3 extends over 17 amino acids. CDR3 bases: TGTGCCTGGACCAAACAGGGGGCGTCCCCCATGAACACTGAAGCTTTCCTT. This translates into CAWTKQGASPMNTEAFL.

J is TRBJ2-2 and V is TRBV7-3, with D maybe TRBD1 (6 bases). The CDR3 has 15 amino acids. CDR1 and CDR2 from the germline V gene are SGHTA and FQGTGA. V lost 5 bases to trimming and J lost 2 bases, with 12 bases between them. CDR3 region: CASSPGTFNTGELFF. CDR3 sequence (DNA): TGTGCCAGCAGCCCGGGGACATTCAACACCGGGGAGCTGTTTTTT.

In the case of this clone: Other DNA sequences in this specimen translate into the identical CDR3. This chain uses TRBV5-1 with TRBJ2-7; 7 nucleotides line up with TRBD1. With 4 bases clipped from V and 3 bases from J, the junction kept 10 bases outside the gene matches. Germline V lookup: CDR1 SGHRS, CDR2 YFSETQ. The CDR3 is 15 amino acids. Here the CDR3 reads CASSEAGTANYEQYF. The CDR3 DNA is TGCGCCAGCAGCGAGGCCGGGACAGCAAACTACGAGCAGTACTTC.

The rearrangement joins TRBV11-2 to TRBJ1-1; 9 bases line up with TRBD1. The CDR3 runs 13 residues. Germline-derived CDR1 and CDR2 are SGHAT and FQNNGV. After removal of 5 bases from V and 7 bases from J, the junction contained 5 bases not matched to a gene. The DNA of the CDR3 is TGTGCCAGCAGCCCGGACAGGGGCAATGAAGCTTTCTTT. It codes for CASSPDRGNEAFF. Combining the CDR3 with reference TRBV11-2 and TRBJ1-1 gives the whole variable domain EAGVAQSPRYKIIEKRQSVAFWCNPISGHATLYWYQQILGQGPKLLIQFQNNGVVDDSQLPKDRFSAERLKGVDSTLKIQPAKLEDSAVYLCASSPDRGNEAFFGQGTRLTVV.

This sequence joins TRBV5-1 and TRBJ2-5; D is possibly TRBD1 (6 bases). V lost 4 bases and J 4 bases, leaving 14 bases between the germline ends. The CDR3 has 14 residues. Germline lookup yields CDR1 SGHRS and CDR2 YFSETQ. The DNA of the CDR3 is TGCGCCAGCAGCGCACAGGGTGGGGCAGAGACCCAGTACTTC. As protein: CASSAQGGAETQYF. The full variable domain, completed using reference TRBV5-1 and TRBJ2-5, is KAGVTQTPRYLIKTRGQQVTLSCSPISGHRSVSWYQQTPGQGLQFLFEYFSETQRNKGNFPGRFSGRQFSNSRSEMNVSTLELGDSALYLCASSAQGGAETQYFGPGTRLLVL.

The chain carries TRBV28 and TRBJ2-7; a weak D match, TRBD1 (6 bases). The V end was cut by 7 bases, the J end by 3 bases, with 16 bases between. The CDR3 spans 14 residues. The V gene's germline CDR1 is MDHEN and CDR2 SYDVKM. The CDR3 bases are TGTGCCAGCACCCGAAAACAGGGAATCTACGAGCAGTACTTC. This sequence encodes CASTRKQGIYEQYF.

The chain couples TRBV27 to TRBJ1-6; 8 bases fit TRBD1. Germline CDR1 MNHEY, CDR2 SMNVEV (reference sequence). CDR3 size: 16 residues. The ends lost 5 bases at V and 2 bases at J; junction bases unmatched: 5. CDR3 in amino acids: CASSPGTGTYNSPLHF. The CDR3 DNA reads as TGTGCCAGCAGTCCGGGGACAGGAACCTATAATTCACCCCTCCACTTT.

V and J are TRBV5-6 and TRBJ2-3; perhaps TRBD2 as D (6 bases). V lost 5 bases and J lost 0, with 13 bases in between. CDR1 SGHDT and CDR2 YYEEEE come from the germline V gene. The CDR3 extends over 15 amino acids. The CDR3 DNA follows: TGTGCCAGCAGTCCGGAGGGTGCCAGCACAGATACGCAGTATTTT. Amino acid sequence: CASSPEGASTDTQYF.

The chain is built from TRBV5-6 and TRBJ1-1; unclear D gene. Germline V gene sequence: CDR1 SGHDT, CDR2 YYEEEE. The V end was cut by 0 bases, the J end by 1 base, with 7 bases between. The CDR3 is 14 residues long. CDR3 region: CASSLDRPNTEAFF. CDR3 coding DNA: TGTGCCAGCAGCTTGGACAGACCGAACACTGAAGCTTTCTTT.

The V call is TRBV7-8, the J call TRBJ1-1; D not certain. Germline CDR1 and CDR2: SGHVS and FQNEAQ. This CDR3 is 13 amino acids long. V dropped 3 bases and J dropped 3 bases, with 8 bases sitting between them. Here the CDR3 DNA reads TGTGCCAGCAGCTTGTTAGTGTACACTGAAGCTTTCTTT. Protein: CASSLLVYTEAFF.

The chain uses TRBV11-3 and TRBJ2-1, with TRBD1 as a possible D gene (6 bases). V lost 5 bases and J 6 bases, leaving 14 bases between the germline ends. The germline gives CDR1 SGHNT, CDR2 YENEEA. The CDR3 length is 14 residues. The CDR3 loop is CASSRTAFSNEQFF. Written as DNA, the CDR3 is TGTGCCAGCAGCCGGACAGCCTTCTCCAATGAGCAGTTCTTC.

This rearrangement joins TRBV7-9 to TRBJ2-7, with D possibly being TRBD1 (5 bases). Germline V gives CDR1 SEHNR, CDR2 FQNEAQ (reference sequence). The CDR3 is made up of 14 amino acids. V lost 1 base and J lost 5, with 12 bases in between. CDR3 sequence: CASSLGLGVDEQYF. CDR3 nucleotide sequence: TGTGCCAGCAGCTTAGGGTTAGGGGTCGACGAGCAGTACTTC.

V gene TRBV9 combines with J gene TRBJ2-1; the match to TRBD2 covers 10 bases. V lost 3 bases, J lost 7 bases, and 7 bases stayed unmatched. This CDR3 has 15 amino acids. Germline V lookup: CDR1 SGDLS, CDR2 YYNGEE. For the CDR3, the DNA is TGTGCCAGCAGCGCCAGCGGGAGGGCCGGTAATGAGCAGTTCTTC. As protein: CASSASGRAGNEQFF.

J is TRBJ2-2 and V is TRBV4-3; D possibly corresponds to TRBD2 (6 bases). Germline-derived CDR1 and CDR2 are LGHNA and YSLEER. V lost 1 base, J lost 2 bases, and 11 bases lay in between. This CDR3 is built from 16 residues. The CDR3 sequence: CASSQGLGGNTGELFF. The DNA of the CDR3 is TGCGCCAGCAGCCAAGGTTTGGGGGGAAACACCGGGGAGCTGTTTTTT.

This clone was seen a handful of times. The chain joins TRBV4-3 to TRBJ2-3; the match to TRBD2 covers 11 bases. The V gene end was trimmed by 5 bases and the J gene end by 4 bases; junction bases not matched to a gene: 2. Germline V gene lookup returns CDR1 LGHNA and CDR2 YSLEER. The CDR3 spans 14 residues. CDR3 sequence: CASSSLAGADTQYF. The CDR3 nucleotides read TGCGCCAGCAGCTCACTAGCGGGGGCAGATACGCAGTATTTT.

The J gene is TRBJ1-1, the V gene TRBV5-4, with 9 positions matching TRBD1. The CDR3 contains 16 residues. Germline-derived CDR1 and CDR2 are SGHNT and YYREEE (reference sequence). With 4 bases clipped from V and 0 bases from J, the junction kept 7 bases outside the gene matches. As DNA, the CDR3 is TGTGCCAGCAGCCAAGCCGGGACAGGGTTGAACACTGAAGCTTTCTTT. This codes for CASSQAGTGLNTEAFF.

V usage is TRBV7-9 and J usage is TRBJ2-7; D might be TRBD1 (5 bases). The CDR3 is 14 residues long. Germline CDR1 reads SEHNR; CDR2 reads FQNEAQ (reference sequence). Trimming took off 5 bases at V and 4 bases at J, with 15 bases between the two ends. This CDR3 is CASSDPLKGYEQYF. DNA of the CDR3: TGTGCCAGCAGCGATCCCTTGAAGGGGTACGAGCAGTACTTC. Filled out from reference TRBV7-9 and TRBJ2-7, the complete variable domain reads DTGVSQNPRHKITKRGQNVTFRCDPISEHNRLYWYRQTLGQGPEFLTYFQNEAQLEKSRLLSDRFSAERPKGSFSTLEIQRTEQGDSAMYLCASSDPLKGYEQYFGPGTRLTVT.

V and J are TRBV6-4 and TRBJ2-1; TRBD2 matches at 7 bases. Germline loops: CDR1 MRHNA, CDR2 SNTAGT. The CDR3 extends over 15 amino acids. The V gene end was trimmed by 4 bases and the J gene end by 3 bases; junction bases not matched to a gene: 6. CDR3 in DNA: TGTGCCAGCAGTGGGGAGGGCGGAGGCTACAATGAGCAGTTCTTC. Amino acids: CASSGEGGGYNEQFF.

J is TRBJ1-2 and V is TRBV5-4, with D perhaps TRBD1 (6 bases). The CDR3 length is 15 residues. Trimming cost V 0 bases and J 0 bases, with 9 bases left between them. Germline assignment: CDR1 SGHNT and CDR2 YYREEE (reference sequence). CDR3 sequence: CASSLEGGPNYGYTF. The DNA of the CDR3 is TGTGCCAGCAGCTTGGAGGGGGGGCCTAACTATGGCTACACCTTC.

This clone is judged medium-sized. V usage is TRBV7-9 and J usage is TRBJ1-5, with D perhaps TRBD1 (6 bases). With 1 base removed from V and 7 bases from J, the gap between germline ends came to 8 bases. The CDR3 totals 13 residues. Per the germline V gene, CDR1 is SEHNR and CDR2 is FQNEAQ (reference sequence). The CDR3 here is CASSLEGEQPQHF. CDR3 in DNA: TGTGCCAGCAGCTTAGAGGGGGAGCAGCCCCAGCATTTT.

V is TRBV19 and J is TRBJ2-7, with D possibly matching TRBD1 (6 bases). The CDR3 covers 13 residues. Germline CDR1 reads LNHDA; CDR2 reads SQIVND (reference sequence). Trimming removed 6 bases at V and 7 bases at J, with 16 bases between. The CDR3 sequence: CASRAQGIGEQYF. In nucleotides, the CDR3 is TGTGCCAGTAGGGCACAGGGTATTGGGGAGCAGTACTTC.